A single sample is the source of the 16 T cell receptor beta chains below, sequenced in a study of blood T cell repertoires in COVID-19. Using immunoSEQ multiplex PCR, the repertoire was profiled, and TCRdb retains in-frame clones only, with some absent. The sample yields approximately 210,000 clones, just over 90% seen once. The sample was peripheral blood. These receptors were taken from a man between 25 and 39 years old with acute or convalescent COVID-19.

The chain carries TRBV5-6 and TRBJ2-3, with D possibly TRBD2 on 6 matching bases. The germline V gene encodes CDR1 SGHDT and CDR2 YYEEEE. This CDR3 is 17 amino acids long. Between the trimmed V and J ends, which lost 5 bases and 7 bases, there was a span of 26 bases. The CDR3 sequence: CASRAREKLTSSHTQYF. DNA of the CDR3: TGTGCCAGCAGGGCGCGGGAAAAACTCACCTCTTCTCATACGCAGTATTTT.

This clone was seen a single time. The rearrangement links TRBV19 to TRBJ1-2, with 11 bases lining up with TRBD1. Germline-derived CDR1 and CDR2 are LNHDA and SQIVND (reference sequence). The CDR3 spans 13 residues. V gave up 6 bases and J gave up 6 bases; unmatched junction bases: 3. CDR3 residues: CASRDRGRHGYTF. In DNA form, the CDR3 reads TGTGCCAGTAGGGACAGGGGGCGACATGGCTACACCTTC.

The V and J genes are TRBV28 and TRBJ2-1; TRBD2 aligns across 8 bases. The CDR3 runs to 14 residues. Germline CDR1 reads MDHEN; CDR2 reads SYDVKM. V lost 2 bases to trimming and J lost 6 bases; unmatched junction nucleotides: 3. The CDR3 region is CASSLPLAGNEQFF. The CDR3 nucleotides read TGTGCCAGCAGTTTACCCCTAGCGGGCAATGAGCAGTTCTTC.

V gene TRBV6-5 combines with J gene TRBJ2-5; 7 nucleotides agree with TRBD1. Trimming removed 5 bases from V and 5 bases from J; junction bases left unmatched: 5. The CDR3 runs 13 residues. Germline lookup yields CDR1 MNHEY and CDR2 SVGAGI. This CDR3 reads CASSPTGPETQYF. The CDR3 DNA reads TGTGCCAGCAGTCCGACAGGGCCTGAGACCCAGTACTTC.

This chain connects TRBV5-6 to TRBJ1-5; 7 bases are shared with TRBD1. Germline-derived CDR1 and CDR2 are SGHDT and YYEEEE. This CDR3 is 16 amino acids long. The junction had 9 bases not matched to a gene; V was cut back by 0 bases and J by 6 bases. CDR3 coding DNA: TGTGCCAGCAGCTTGGCCACAGGGGTGGGGAGTCAGCCCCAGCATTTT. This translates into CASSLATGVGSQPQHF.

The CDR3 DNA reads as TGTGCCAGCAGTGAAGCGCTTTTGGGGGGAAAAGGACAAGAGACCCAGTACTTC. It specifies CASSEALLGGKGQETQYF. The chain joins TRBV2 to TRBJ2-5; possibly TRBD2 for D (6 bases). CDR1 SNHLY and CDR2 FYNNEI come from the germline V gene. The CDR3 runs 18 residues. The V and J ends lost 0 bases and 2 bases respectively, with 19 bases between them.

The chain links TRBV6-5 to TRBJ1-2; D is possibly TRBD1 (5 bases). The CDR3 loop spans 16 amino acids. Deletions cut 0 bases from V and 7 bases from J, with 18 bases between. Germline V gene lookup returns CDR1 MNHEY and CDR2 SVGAGI. CDR3 DNA: TGTGCCAGCAGTTACTCGAATCCCAGGGCCCAGGGTGGCTACACCTTC. Translated, it gives CASSYSNPRAQGGYTF.

This clone was picked up one time. The chain is built from TRBV6-6 and TRBJ2-3; the match to TRBD2 covers 8 bases. After removal of 0 bases from V and 0 bases from J, the junction contained 2 bases not matched to a gene. There are 16 residues in the CDR3. Germline V gives CDR1 MNHNY, CDR2 SVGAGI (reference sequence). The CDR3 coding sequence is TGTGCCAGCAGTTACTCTACTAGCGGAAGCACAGATACGCAGTATTTT. Translation gives CASSYSTSGSTDTQYF.

The chain employs TRBV28 and TRBJ2-6; a weak D match, TRBD2 (6 bases). The V gene's germline CDR1 is MDHEN and CDR2 SYDVKM. Trimming pared 6 bases from V and 1 base from J, leaving 7 bases between. There are 14 residues in the CDR3. DNA of the CDR3: TGTGCCAGCAGGGGGAGGTCTGGGGCCAACGTCCTGACTTTC. Residues: CASRGRSGANVLTF.

This clone was seen just once. The V call is TRBV6-6, the J call TRBJ1-3; tentatively, D is TRBD1 (5 bases). The germline gives CDR1 MNHNY, CDR2 SVGAGI (reference sequence). Trimming stripped 6 bases from V and 3 bases from J, with 15 bases between. CDR3 length: 15 amino acids. The CDR3 nucleotides are TGTGCCAGCAGCAAGGCGGGGGTAAATGGAAACACCATATATTTT. This sequence encodes CASSKAGVNGNTIYF.

The chain uses TRBV6-4 and TRBJ2-3; tentative D call: TRBD2 (6 bases). The V end lost 9 bases, the J end lost 3 bases, and 13 bases lay between the germline ends. Germline V gene sequence: CDR1 MRHNA, CDR2 SNTAGT. This CDR3 has 13 residues. The CDR3 loop is CASRRESTDTQYF. The CDR3 DNA is TGTGCCAGTCGACGGGAGTCGACAGATACGCAGTATTTT.

The genes are TRBV7-2 and TRBJ2-4, with D possibly TRBD1 on 7 matching bases. CDR3 length: 15 amino acids. Germline loops: CDR1 SGHTA, CDR2 FQGNSA. V shed 4 bases and J shed 3 bases, with 13 bases lying between them. The chain's CDR3 is CASSSGGGNKNIQYF. The CDR3 nucleotides are TGTGCCAGCAGCTCTGGAGGGGGCAACAAAAACATTCAGTACTTC.

This clone turned up a few times. The gene calls are TRBV6-5 and TRBJ1-5; no reliable D call. This CDR3 region has 13 residues. Germline assignment: CDR1 MNHEY and CDR2 SVGAGI. With 7 bases removed from V and 7 bases from J, the gap between germline ends came to 14 bases. The CDR3: CASTPNPGQPQHF. For the CDR3, the DNA is TGTGCCAGCACCCCTAACCCGGGGCAGCCCCAGCATTTT.

V is TRBV19 and J is TRBJ1-2; 8 bases match TRBD1. The V segment lost 3 bases and the J segment 4 bases; nucleotides outside the gene matches: 7. The CDR3 sequence is 15 residues long. Germline V gene sequence: CDR1 LNHDA, CDR2 SQIVND (reference sequence). Here the CDR3 DNA reads TGTGCCAGTAGTATCTACTCGACAGGGGTCTATGGCTACACCTTC. Encoded protein: CASSIYSTGVYGYTF.

This chain connects TRBV7-2 to TRBJ2-7; a possible D gene is TRBD2 (5 bases). Trimming took off 6 bases at V and 4 bases at J, with 19 bases between the two ends. The germline CDR1 and CDR2 sequences are SGHTA and FQGNSA. This CDR3 has 15 amino acids. CDR3 sequence (DNA): TGTGCCAGCAGTCTGCGTGGAGGAATAGGATACGAGCAGTACTTC. Encoded protein: CASSLRGGIGYEQYF.

This clone was observed once. The identical CDR3 is also encoded by other nucleotide sequences in the sample. The chain couples TRBV28 to TRBJ1-1, with D perhaps TRBD1 (5 bases). The V end lost 1 base, the J end lost 3 bases, and 9 bases lay between the germline ends. Germline values: CDR1 MDHEN, CDR2 SYDVKM. CDR3 length equals 14 residues. CDR3 residues: CASSLSGGDTEAFF. Written as DNA, the CDR3 is TGTGCCAGCAGTTTATCGGGGGGAGACACTGAAGCTTTCTTT. The full variable domain, in which reference TRBV28 and TRBJ1-1 provide the parts outside the CDR3, is DVKVTQSSRYLVKRTGEKVFLECVQDMDHENMFWYRQDPGLGLRLIYFSYDVKMKEKGDIPEGYSVSREKKERFSLILESASTNQTSMYLCASSLSGGDTEAFFGQGTRLTVV.